This is a list of T cell receptor beta chains from one sample in a study of memory B cells and T cells in multiple sclerosis. Sequencing used immunoSEQ multiplex PCR; TCRdb keeps in-frame clones, though not all of them. This table has about 32,000 clones, roughly 86% appearing once. These receptors are not linked to any known antigen. The sample comprised PBMCs from blood kept in culture. These receptors were collected from a human donor with multiple sclerosis. Each CDR3 is given without its conserved first and last residue.

v_call: TRBV5-1
j_call: TRBJ2-7
cdr3_aa: ASAYGLAEPSYEQY

v_call: TRBV7-3
j_call: TRBJ1-5
cdr3_aa: ASSFTADQPQH

v_call: TRBV2
j_call: TRBJ1-1
cdr3_aa: ASIRDRGSTEAF

v_call: TRBV28
j_call: TRBJ2-2
cdr3_aa: ASRLDRGQAGELF

v_call: TRBV18
j_call: TRBJ2-7
cdr3_aa: ASSNLPGEQY

v_call: TRBV16
j_call: TRBJ1-1
cdr3_aa: ASSQFGGMNTEAF

v_call: TRBV2
j_call: TRBJ2-7
cdr3_aa: ASSERWQGYEQY

v_call: TRBV5-1
j_call: TRBJ2-1
cdr3_aa: ASTSPWGEQF

v_call: TRBV19
j_call: TRBJ1-4
cdr3_aa: ASSPGQGNEKLF

v_call: TRBV29-1
j_call: TRBJ2-3
cdr3_aa: SVTSGLTDTQY

v_call: TRBV5-1
j_call: TRBJ1-1
cdr3_aa: ANRDLNTEAF

v_call: TRBV7-9
j_call: TRBJ1-3
cdr3_aa: ASTSEVSGNTIY

v_call: TRBV19
j_call: TRBJ1-2
cdr3_aa: ASSTPKTGMVRGYT

v_call: TRBV10-3
j_call: TRBJ2-1
cdr3_aa: AISEDVGNIGEQF

v_call: TRBV27
j_call: TRBJ2-7
cdr3_aa: ASSLNRNEQY

v_call: TRBV7-3
j_call: TRBJ2-5
cdr3_aa: ASSRGQQETQY

v_call: TRBV5-6
j_call: TRBJ1-2
cdr3_aa: ASSQGVSPHYGYT

v_call: TRBV27
j_call: TRBJ2-7
cdr3_aa: ASSLSVTSSYEQY

v_call: TRBV9
j_call: TRBJ2-2
cdr3_aa: ASSVGGANTGELF

v_call: TRBV27
j_call: TRBJ2-2
cdr3_aa: ASSLGGAGELF

v_call: TRBV7-8
j_call: TRBJ2-5
cdr3_aa: ASSRRAKETQY

v_call: TRBV6-6
j_call: TRBJ1-6
cdr3_aa: ASRGQGASPLH

v_call: TRBV7-2
j_call: TRBJ2-2
cdr3_aa: ASTWGGTGNTGELF

v_call: TRBV25-1
j_call: TRBJ2-4
cdr3_aa: ASSRGAGDIQY

v_call: TRBV5-1
j_call: TRBJ2-1
cdr3_aa: ASSLAASGTEQF

v_call: TRBV19
j_call: .
cdr3_aa: ASRTSGSSYEQY

v_call: TRBV6-1
j_call: TRBJ1-1
cdr3_aa: ASSDWFSEAF

v_call: TRBV6-5
j_call: TRBJ1-6
cdr3_aa: ASAWGLLNSPLH

v_call: TRBV19
j_call: TRBJ1-5
cdr3_aa: ASSMMQGSNQPQH

v_call: TRBV14
j_call: TRBJ2-2
cdr3_aa: ASSQGNSGRYTGELF

v_call: TRBV10-1
j_call: TRBJ2-1
cdr3_aa: ASSESKVTSPYNEQF

v_call: TRBV19
j_call: TRBJ1-1
cdr3_aa: ASSTQRQDRISMNTEAF

v_call: TRBV7-6
j_call: TRBJ2-7
cdr3_aa: ASSLDWTSGRNEQY

v_call: TRBV7-9
j_call: TRBJ1-2
cdr3_aa: ASSLGQAGAGYT

v_call: TRBV2
j_call: TRBJ1-6
cdr3_aa: ASTYLRENNSPLH

v_call: TRBV7-7
j_call: TRBJ2-5
cdr3_aa: ASRGMAGGGETQY

v_call: TRBV4-2
j_call: TRBJ2-3
cdr3_aa: ASSQEALGVTDTQY